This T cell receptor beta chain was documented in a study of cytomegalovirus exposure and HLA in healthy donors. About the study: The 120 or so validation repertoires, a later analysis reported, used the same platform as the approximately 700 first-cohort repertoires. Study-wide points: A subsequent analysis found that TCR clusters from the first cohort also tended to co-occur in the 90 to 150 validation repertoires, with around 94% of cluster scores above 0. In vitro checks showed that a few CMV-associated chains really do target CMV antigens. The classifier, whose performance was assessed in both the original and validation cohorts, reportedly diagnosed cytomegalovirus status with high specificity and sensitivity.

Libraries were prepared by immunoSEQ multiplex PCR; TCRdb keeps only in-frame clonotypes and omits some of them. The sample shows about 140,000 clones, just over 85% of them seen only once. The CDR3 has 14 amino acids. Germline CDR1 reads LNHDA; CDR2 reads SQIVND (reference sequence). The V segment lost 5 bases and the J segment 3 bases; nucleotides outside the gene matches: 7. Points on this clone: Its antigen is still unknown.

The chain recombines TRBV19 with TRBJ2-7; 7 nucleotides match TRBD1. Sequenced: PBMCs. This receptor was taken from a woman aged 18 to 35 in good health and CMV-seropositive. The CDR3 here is CASSPDRAIYEQYF. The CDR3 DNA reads TGTGCCAGTAGTCCCGACAGGGCTATCTACGAGCAGTACTTC.